These T cell receptor beta chains were read from a single sample in a study of blood T cell repertoires in COVID-19. TCRdb keeps only in-frame clones here, not all; method: immunoSEQ multiplex PCR. This sample yields 250,000 or so clones, of which approximately 82% are seen a single time; under 2% belongs to the top ten. Sample: peripheral blood. The receptors come from a woman of 80 years or more with acute or convalescent COVID-19. The CDR3 runs from the conserved cysteine through the conserved F or W. The D gene is left open where the match is weak. Not every row has a clone size; where given, it reads once, few, many or a size class.

TRBV7-9	TRBJ1-1	TRBD1	.	CASRQGARTEAFF	TGTGCCTCCCGGCAGGGGGCGCGCACTGAAGCTTTCTTT
TRBV6-2/TRBV6-3	TRBJ1-2	TRBD1	once	CASSTGQGGYTF	TGTGCCAGCAGTACGGGACAGGGAGGCTACACCTTC
TRBV5-1	TRBJ2-2	.	.	CASSFPGVNTGELFF	TGCGCCAGCAGCTTTCCAGGGGTGAACACCGGGGAGCTGTTTTTT
TRBV28	TRBJ2-1	TRBD1	.	CASQSGGTGKFGEQFF	TGTGCCAGCCAATCAGGCGGGACAGGGAAGTTCGGTGAGCAGTTCTTC
TRBV27	TRBJ1-3	TRBD1	.	CASSLLRQGRVSIYF	TGTGCCAGCAGTTTGCTTCGACAGGGAAGGGTTTCCATATATTTT
TRBV5-1	TRBJ2-3	.	.	CASSWIAGTDTQYF	TGCGCCAGCAGTTGGATCGCGGGCACAGATACGCAGTATTTT
TRBV5-6	TRBJ2-2	.	.	CASSPRVGANGELFF	TGTGCCAGCAGCCCTCGAGTTGGGGCTAACGGGGAGCTGTTTTTT
TRBV28	TRBJ1-3	.	.	CASREGSGNTIYF	TGTGCCAGCAGGGAGGGGTCTGGAAACACCATATATTTT
TRBV7-9	TRBJ2-3	.	.	CASSFGDTQYF	TGTGCCAGCAGCTTCGGAGATACGCAGTATTTT
TRBV19	TRBJ1-1	.	.	CASKWHTEAFF	TGTGCCAGTAAATGGCACACTGAAGCTTTCTTT
TRBV6-6	TRBJ1-1	.	.	CASTYWQGQAFF	TGTGCCAGCACTTACTGGCAGGGGCAAGCTTTCTTT
TRBV5-4	TRBJ1-1	TRBD1	.	CASRLTGDNTEAFF	TGTGCCAGCAGATTGACAGGGGACAACACTGAAGCTTTCTTT
TRBV9	TRBJ2-1	.	.	CASSVERSYNEQFF	TGTGCCAGCAGCGTAGAACGGTCCTACAATGAGCAGTTCTTC
TRBV9	TRBJ1-1	TRBD1	.	CASSVEGQGEAFF	TGTGCCAGCAGCGTAGAAGGACAGGGTGAAGCTTTCTTT
TRBV19	TRBJ2-7	TRBD2	.	CATSSGYEQYF	TGTGCCACTAGTAGCGGGTACGAGCAGTACTTC
TRBV5-5	TRBJ2-3	TRBD2	.	CASSLGGLAGTDTQYF	TGTGCCAGCAGCTTGGGGGGTCTAGCGGGCACAGATACGCAGTATTTT
TRBV14	TRBJ1-2	.	.	CASSPQANYGYTF	TGTGCCAGCAGCCCACAGGCCAACTATGGCTACACCTTC
TRBV18	TRBJ1-6	.	.	CASSPRTAKNNSPLHF	TGTGCCAGCTCACCTAGGACAGCGAAGAATAATTCACCCCTCCACTTT
TRBV5-6	TRBJ2-1	.	.	CASSGGTALRVQFF	TGTGCCAGCAGCGGGGGGACTGCACTAAGGGTGCAGTTCTTC
TRBV7-9	TRBJ2-7	.	.	CASSFGDRPGRHEQYF	TGTGCCAGCAGCTTTGGTGACCGACCAGGTAGGCACGAGCAGTACTTC
TRBV7-6	TRBJ2-2	TRBD1	.	CASSFQGAAYTGELFF	TGTGCCAGCAGCTTTCAGGGGGCTGCTTACACCGGGGAGCTGTTTTTT
TRBV5-4	TRBJ2-7	TRBD1	once	CASSLRDRGTYEQYF	TGTGCCAGCAGCTTACGGGACAGGGGTACCTACGAGCAGTACTTC
TRBV18	TRBJ1-1	.	.	CASSSNRAPEAFF	TGTGCCAGCTCATCGAACAGGGCCCCAGAAGCTTTCTTT
TRBV7-6	TRBJ1-1	TRBD1	.	CASSQQGALSNTEAFF	TGTGCCAGCAGCCAACAGGGGGCATTGTCGAACACTGAAGCTTTCTTT
TRBV5-1	TRBJ2-5	TRBD2	.	CASSRRAGGKGETQYF	TGCGCCAGCAGTCGCCGCGCGGGGGGCAAGGGGGAGACCCAGTACTTC
TRBV4-2	TRBJ2-7	.	many	CASSQDLQGREQYF	TGTGCCAGCAGCCAAGATCTCCAGGGGCGGGAGCAGTACTTC
TRBV7-8	TRBJ2-2	TRBD1	.	CASSTPEGTGVPLNTGELFF	TGTGCCAGCAGCACACCAGAAGGGACAGGGGTCCCTTTGAACACCGGGGAGCTGTTTTTT
TRBV2	TRBJ1-1	TRBD1	.	CASRETGLTEAFF	TGTGCCAGCAGAGAGACAGGGCTTACTGAAGCTTTCTTT
TRBV24-1	TRBJ2-1	.	.	CATSDLSGGKIDEQFF	TGTGCCACCAGTGATTTGTCAGGGGGGAAAATTGATGAGCAGTTCTTC
TRBV28	TRBJ2-3	TRBD2	.	CASTHPLAGAADTQYF	TGTGCCAGCACCCACCCACTAGCGGGAGCTGCAGATACGCAGTATTTT
TRBV7-2	TRBJ1-6	.	.	CASSLVRSSPGSPLHF	TGTGCCAGCAGCTTAGTTCGAAGCAGCCCGGGATCACCCCTCCACTTT
TRBV30	TRBJ1-1	TRBD1	.	CAWSYGGQGAGTEAFF	TGTGCCTGGAGTTATGGGGGGCAGGGGGCCGGGACTGAAGCTTTCTTT
TRBV3-1/TRBV3-2	TRBJ2-2	TRBD2	.	CASSPLAGSTGELFF	TGTGCCAGCAGCCCTCTAGCGGGATCCACCGGGGAGCTGTTTTTT
TRBV11-2	TRBJ1-1	TRBD1	few	CASSLAGGSGEAFF	TGTGCCAGCAGCTTAGCAGGGGGGAGCGGTGAAGCTTTCTTT
TRBV4-1	TRBJ1-2	.	.	CASSQDPGTLAGPYGYTF	TGCGCCAGCAGCCAAGATCCCGGGACTCTTGCCGGACCATATGGCTACACCTTC
TRBV7-2	TRBJ2-2	TRBD1	.	CASSFSRGLTGELFF	TGTGCCAGCAGCTTCAGCAGGGGGCTCACCGGGGAGCTGTTTTTT
TRBV27	TRBJ1-2	TRBD1	.	CASSFRTGGVGGYTF	TGTGCCAGCAGTTTCCGCACAGGGGGCGTTGGAGGCTACACCTTC
TRBV4-3	TRBJ1-1	TRBD1	.	CASSPGEGARNTEAFF	TGCGCCAGCAGCCCAGGAGAGGGGGCAAGGAATACTGAAGCTTTCTTT
TRBV19	TRBJ1-5	TRBD1	.	CASSYRGSQPQHF	TGTGCCAGTAGTTACAGGGGAAGTCAGCCCCAGCATTTT
TRBV5-1	TRBJ2-5	TRBD2	once	CASSLTGLAGAGGETQYF	TGCGCCAGCAGCTTGACGGGACTAGCGGGAGCTGGGGGGGAGACCCAGTACTTC
TRBV27	TRBJ2-1	TRBD2	.	CASSLRWLAEYNEQFF	TGTGCCAGCAGCTTGAGATGGCTAGCGGAGTACAATGAGCAGTTCTTC
TRBV3-1/TRBV3-2	TRBJ1-5	.	once	CASSVAGTTNQPQHF	TGTGCCAGCAGCGTAGCCGGGACAACAAATCAGCCCCAGCATTTT